One sample yielded the 32 T cell receptor beta chains listed below, sequenced in a study of CXCR3-negative and CXCR3-positive naive CD8 T cells. These TCRs are of unknown antigen specificity. Overall study findings and caveats: Hydrophobicity was higher for TRB CDR3s found in CXCR3-positive naive cells than in CXCR3-negative naive cells.

Libraries of TRB cDNA were made by 5' RACE and carried UMIs. TCRdb re-called the 5' RACE reads and shows each CDR3 protein once, DNA omitted. This table lists 130,000 or so distinct CDR3 sequences. The sequenced material came from naive CXCR3+ CD8+ T cells from blood. The subset was: CD45RO-CCR7+CD27+CD95- naive CD8+ T cells expressing CXCR3 (TNR3+). The source is a human donor in good health. Some clones in this sample may be carry-over from other donors' samples.

The genes are TRBV15 and TRBJ2-7; TCRdb outputs TRBD1, but without DNA this stays unchecked. There are 14 residues in the CDR3. Per the germline V gene, CDR1 is LNHNV and CDR2 is YYDKDF (reference sequence). The CDR3: CATSPGQGADEQYF.

The V and J genes are TRBV4-3 and TRBJ1-1; the D call of TRBD1 rests on TCRdb alone, since no DNA is present to check it. The CDR3 is made up of 17 amino acids. Germline V gene sequence: CDR1 LGHNA, CDR2 YSLEER. This chain's CDR3 is CASSHLHRQGVNTEAFF.

The chain combines TRBV4-3 with TRBJ1-1; TCRdb reports TRBD1, a call that lacks DNA to check it against. Germline V gene data show CDR1 as LGHNA and CDR2 as YSLEER. The CDR3 length is 16 residues. The CDR3 spells CASSRPTQGGDTEAFF.

The rearrangement joins TRBV11-2 to TRBJ2-7; absent DNA, TCRdb's TRBD1 call cannot be checked. The CDR3 consists of 15 residues. The V gene's germline CDR1 is SGHAT and CDR2 FQNNGV. The CDR3 here is CASSPGWGEGLEQYF.

This rearrangement joins TRBV7-2 to TRBJ2-1; TCRdb names TRBD2, which stays unverified in the absence of DNA. CDR3 length: 18 amino acids. Germline-derived CDR1 and CDR2 are SGHTA and FQGNSA. CDR3 in amino acids: CASSSGLAGPVPYNEQFF.

The CDR3 protein is CSAPATSRGGYTF. The chain joins TRBV29-1 to TRBJ1-2. From germline, CDR1 is SQVTM and CDR2 ANQGSEA. This CDR3 comprises 13 residues. Full variable domain (rest looked up from reference TRBV29-1 and TRBJ1-2): SAVISQKPSRDICQRGTSLTIQCQVDSQVTMMFWYRQQPGQSLTLIATANQGSEATYESGFVIDKFPISRPNLTFSTLTVSNMSPEDSSIYLCSAPATSRGGYTFGSGTRLTVV.

The chain employs TRBV15 and TRBJ2-3; TCRdb picks TRBD1, but there is no DNA to check that call. Germline CDR1 LNHNV, CDR2 YYDKDF (reference sequence). CDR3 size: 14 residues. The CDR3 here is CATSRERGVDTQYF.

This chain links TRBV2 with TRBJ1-5; TCRdb indicates TRBD1, and absent DNA this call remains unverified. The CDR3 has 17 residues. Germline V CDR1 and CDR2: SNHLY, FYNNEI. CDR3 in amino acids: CASSPSRQGDLDQPQHF.

The rearrangement joins TRBV12-3 or TRBV12-4 to TRBJ2-1; TCRdb outputs TRBD1, but without DNA this stays unchecked. The CDR3 length is 16 residues. CDR3 amino acids: CASSPWGVGIYNEQFF.

The chain joins TRBV7-9 to TRBJ2-3; TCRdb outputs TRBD1, but without DNA this stays unchecked. CDR1 is SEHNR, CDR2 FQNEAQ, per germline (reference sequence). This CDR3 contains 16 residues. The CDR3 protein is CASSAQGGLGTDTQYF.

The gene calls are TRBV7-2 and TRBJ2-7; TCRdb's assignment of TRBD1 cannot be checked, as there is no DNA. CDR1 and CDR2 from the germline V gene are SGHTA and FQGNSA. This CDR3 has 15 residues. The CDR3 loop is CASSFWGQGTLEQYF.

The chain carries TRBV7-8 and TRBJ1-1. The germline CDR1 and CDR2 sequences are SGHVS and FQNEAQ. The length of the CDR3 is 15 residues. The CDR3 sequence: CASSSLKDGDTEAFF.

The chain combines TRBV13 with TRBJ1-2; there is no DNA to check the TCRdb D call of TRBD1. The CDR3 consists of 18 residues. Per the germline V gene, CDR1 is PRHDT and CDR2 is FYEKMQ (reference sequence). The CDR3 sequence: CASSPDRGREGSNYGYTF.

The chain is built from TRBV29-1 and TRBJ1-1. Germline CDR1 and CDR2: SQVTM and ANQGSEA. The CDR3 sequence is 11 residues long. The CDR3 sequence is CSVGLGTEAFF. Full variable domain (rest looked up from reference TRBV29-1 and TRBJ1-1): SAVISQKPSRDICQRGTSLTIQCQVDSQVTMMFWYRQQPGQSLTLIATANQGSEATYESGFVIDKFPISRPNLTFSTLTVSNMSPEDSSIYLCSVGLGTEAFFGQGTRLTVV.

The V and J genes are TRBV2 and TRBJ1-4. This CDR3 has 14 residues. CDR1 is SNHLY, CDR2 FYNNEI, per germline. The CDR3: CASSETDLNEKLFF. The variable domain in full, completed from reference TRBV2 and TRBJ1-4, reads EPEVTQTPSHQVTQMGQEVILRCVPISNHLYFYWYRQILGQKVEFLVSFYNNEISEKSEIFDDQFSVERPDGSNFTLKIRSTKLEDSAMYFCASSETDLNEKLFFGSGTQLSVL.

This chain uses TRBV12-3 or TRBV12-4 with TRBJ2-3; without DNA, the TCRdb call of TRBD2 cannot be checked. There are 14 residues in the CDR3. The CDR3: CASRLPSSTDTQYF.

The chain joins TRBV29-1 to TRBJ2-5. The CDR3 length is 13 residues. CDR1 and CDR2 from the germline V gene are SQVTM and ANQGSEA. The CDR3 is CSVEDGQQETQYF.

The chain couples TRBV3-1 to TRBJ2-7. The germline V gene has CDR1 LGHDT and CDR2 YNNKEL (reference sequence). The CDR3 totals 11 residues. CDR3 amino acids: CASSQDIEQYF.

This chain uses TRBV29-1 with TRBJ2-7; TCRdb designates TRBD1, a call that cannot be tested without DNA. Germline CDR1 reads SQVTM; CDR2 reads ANQGSEA. This CDR3 has 14 amino acids. This CDR3 reads CSVEEGASPYEQYF.

The V gene is TRBV29-1, the J gene TRBJ2-1; TCRdb outputs TRBD1, but without DNA this stays unchecked. The V gene's germline CDR1 is SQVTM and CDR2 ANQGSEA. This CDR3 spans 11 amino acids. CDR3 region: CSAGQGNEQFF.

The rearrangement links TRBV6-2 or TRBV6-3 to TRBJ2-1; TCRdb names TRBD2, which stays unverified in the absence of DNA. The CDR3 loop spans 17 amino acids. The germline CDR1 and CDR2 sequences are MNHEY and SVGEGT. CDR3 protein: CASSYSKGLPFFNEQFF.

The genes are TRBV9 and TRBJ2-5; as DNA is missing, the TRBD1 call by TCRdb cannot be tested. This CDR3 is 17 amino acids long. The V gene's germline CDR1 is SGDLS and CDR2 YYNGEE. CDR3 protein: CASSAPHLGLGEQTQYF.

The chain combines TRBV7-3 with TRBJ2-3; with no DNA, the TCRdb D assignment of TRBD2 cannot be verified. CDR1 and CDR2 from the germline V gene are SGHTA and FQGTGA. The CDR3 consists of 17 residues. CDR3: CASSQGLAGSSTDTQYF.

The chain employs TRBV7-9 and TRBJ2-7; TCRdb reports TRBD2, a call that lacks DNA to check it against. Germline CDR1 reads SEHNR; CDR2 reads FQNEAQ (reference sequence). This CDR3 spans 15 amino acids. The CDR3 here is CASSDTGLAGAEQYF.

CDR3 in amino acids: CASSPYLAGGDTQYF. This chain connects TRBV11-2 to TRBJ2-3; without DNA, the TCRdb call of TRBD2 cannot be checked. The CDR3 has 15 residues. Germline V CDR1 and CDR2: SGHAT, FQNNGV. The full variable domain, completed using reference TRBV11-2 and TRBJ2-3, is EAGVAQSPRYKIIEKRQSVAFWCNPISGHATLYWYQQILGQGPKLLIQFQNNGVVDDSQLPKDRFSAERLKGVDSTLKIQPAKLEDSAVYLCASSPYLAGGDTQYFGPGTRLTVL.

The chain couples TRBV27 to TRBJ2-7; TCRdb indicates TRBD1, and absent DNA this call remains unverified. Germline values: CDR1 MNHEY, CDR2 SMNVEV (reference sequence). The CDR3 sequence is 13 residues long. The CDR3 here is CASSFVGGNEQYF.

The chain uses TRBV20-1 and TRBJ1-1; TCRdb selects TRBD1, and the lack of DNA leaves this call unchecked. CDR3 size: 13 residues. CDR1 is DFQATT, CDR2 SNEGSKA, per germline (reference sequence). CDR3: CSARKQGYTEAFF.

The genes are TRBV7-9 and TRBJ2-2. The CDR3 loop spans 15 amino acids. Germline loops: CDR1 SEHNR, CDR2 FQNEAQ (reference sequence). This chain's CDR3 is CASSESSGNTGELFF.

This chain connects TRBV20-1 to TRBJ2-4. CDR1 and CDR2 (germline): DFQATT, SNEGSKA (reference sequence). The CDR3 extends over 13 amino acids. CDR3 sequence reads: CSARVGAKNIQYF.

The chain is built from TRBV5-1 and TRBJ2-1; TCRdb's assignment of TRBD1 cannot be checked, as there is no DNA. The CDR3 runs 13 residues. In germline, CDR1 is SGHRS, CDR2 YFSETQ. CDR3 loop: CASNPGGYNEQFF.

V gene TRBV7-9 combines with J gene TRBJ2-1; TCRdb returns TRBD2, unconfirmable since there is no DNA. This CDR3 has 17 residues. CDR1 and CDR2 from the germline V gene are SEHNR and FQNEAQ (reference sequence). The CDR3: CASSPSQGSERYNEQFF.

This rearrangement joins TRBV7-8 to TRBJ2-3; checking the TCRdb D call of TRBD1 is not possible without DNA. The CDR3 contains 17 residues. Per the germline V gene, CDR1 is SGHVS and CDR2 is FQNEAQ. CDR3 amino acids: CASTPPVDIQLWDTQYF.